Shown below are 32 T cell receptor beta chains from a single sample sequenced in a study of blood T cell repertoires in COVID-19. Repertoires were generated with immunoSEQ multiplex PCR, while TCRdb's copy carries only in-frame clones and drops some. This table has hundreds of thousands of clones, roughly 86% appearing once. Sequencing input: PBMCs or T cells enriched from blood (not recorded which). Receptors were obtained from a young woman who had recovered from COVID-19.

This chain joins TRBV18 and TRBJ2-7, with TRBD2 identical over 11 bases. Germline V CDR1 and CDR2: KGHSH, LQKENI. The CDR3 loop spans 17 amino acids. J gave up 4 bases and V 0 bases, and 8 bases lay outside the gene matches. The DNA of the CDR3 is TGTGCCAGCTCACCACCCGGGACTAGCGGTTCGCTGTACGAGCAGTACTTC. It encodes CASSPPGTSGSLYEQYF.

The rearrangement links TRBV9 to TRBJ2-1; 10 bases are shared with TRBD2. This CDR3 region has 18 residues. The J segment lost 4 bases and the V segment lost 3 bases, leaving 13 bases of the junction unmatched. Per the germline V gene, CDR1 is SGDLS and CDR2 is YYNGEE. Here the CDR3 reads CASSDNLAGGKSYNEQFF. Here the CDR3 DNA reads TGTGCCAGCAGCGATAACTTAGCGGGAGGCAAATCATACAATGAGCAGTTCTTC.

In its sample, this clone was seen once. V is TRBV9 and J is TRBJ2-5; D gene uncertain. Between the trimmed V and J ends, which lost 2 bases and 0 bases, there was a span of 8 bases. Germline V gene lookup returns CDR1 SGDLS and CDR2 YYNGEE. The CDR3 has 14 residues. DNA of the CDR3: TGTGCCAGCAGCGTGAGACAAAACCAAGAGACCCAGTACTTC. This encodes CASSVRQNQETQYF.

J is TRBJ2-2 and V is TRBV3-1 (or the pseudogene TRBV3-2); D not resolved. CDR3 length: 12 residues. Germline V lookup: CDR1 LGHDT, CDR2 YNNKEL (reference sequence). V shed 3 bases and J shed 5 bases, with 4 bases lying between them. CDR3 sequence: CASSQLTGELFF. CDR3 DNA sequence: TGTGCCAGCAGCCAGCTAACCGGGGAGCTGTTTTTT.

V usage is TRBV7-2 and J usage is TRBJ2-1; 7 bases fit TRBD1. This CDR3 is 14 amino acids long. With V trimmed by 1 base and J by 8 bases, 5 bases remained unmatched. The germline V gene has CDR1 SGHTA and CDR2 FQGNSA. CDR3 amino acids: CASSLGKRGHEQFF. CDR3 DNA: TGTGCCAGCAGCTTAGGGAAGAGGGGGCATGAGCAGTTCTTC.

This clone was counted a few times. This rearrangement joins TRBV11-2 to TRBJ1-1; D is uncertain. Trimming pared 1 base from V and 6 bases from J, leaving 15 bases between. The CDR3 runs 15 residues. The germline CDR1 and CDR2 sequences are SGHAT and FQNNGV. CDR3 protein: CASSLVGGRRPEAFF. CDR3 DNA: TGTGCCAGCAGCTTAGTAGGAGGTAGGAGGCCTGAAGCTTTCTTT. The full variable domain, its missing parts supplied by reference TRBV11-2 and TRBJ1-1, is EAGVAQSPRYKIIEKRQSVAFWCNPISGHATLYWYQQILGQGPKLLIQFQNNGVVDDSQLPKDRFSAERLKGVDSTLKIQPAKLEDSAVYLCASSLVGGRRPEAFFGQGTRLTVV.

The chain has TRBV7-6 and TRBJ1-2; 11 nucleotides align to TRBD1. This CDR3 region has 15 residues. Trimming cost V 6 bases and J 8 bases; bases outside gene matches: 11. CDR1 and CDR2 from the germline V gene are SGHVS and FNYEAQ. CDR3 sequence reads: CASSPGEDRGPGYTF. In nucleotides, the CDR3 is TGTGCCAGCAGTCCAGGGGAGGACAGGGGGCCAGGCTACACCTTC.

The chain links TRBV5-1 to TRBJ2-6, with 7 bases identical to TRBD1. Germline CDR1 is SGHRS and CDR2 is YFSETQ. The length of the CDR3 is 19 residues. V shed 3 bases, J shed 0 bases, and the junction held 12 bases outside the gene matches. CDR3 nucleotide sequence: TGCGCCAGCAGCTCACCCCTACAGGGGACCGACTCTGGGGCCAACGTCCTGACTTTC. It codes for CASSSPLQGTDSGANVLTF. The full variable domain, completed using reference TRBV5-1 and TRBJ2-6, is KAGVTQTPRYLIKTRGQQVTLSCSPISGHRSVSWYQQTPGQGLQFLFEYFSETQRNKGNFPGRFSGRQFSNSRSEMNVSTLELGDSALYLCASSSPLQGTDSGANVLTFGAGSRLTVL.

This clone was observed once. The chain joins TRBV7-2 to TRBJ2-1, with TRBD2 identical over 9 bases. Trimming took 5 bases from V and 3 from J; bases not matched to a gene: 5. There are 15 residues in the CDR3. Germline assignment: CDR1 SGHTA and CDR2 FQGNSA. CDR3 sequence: CASSGSGGLYNEQFF. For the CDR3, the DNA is TGTGCCAGCAGCGGGAGCGGGGGGCTCTACAATGAGCAGTTCTTC.

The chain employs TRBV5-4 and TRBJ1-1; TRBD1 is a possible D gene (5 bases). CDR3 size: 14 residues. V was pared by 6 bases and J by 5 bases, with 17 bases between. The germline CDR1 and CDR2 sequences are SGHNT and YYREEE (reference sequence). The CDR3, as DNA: TGTGCCAGCACTGTGGGGGGTGGACTTACTGAAGCTTTCTTT. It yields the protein CASTVGGGLTEAFF.

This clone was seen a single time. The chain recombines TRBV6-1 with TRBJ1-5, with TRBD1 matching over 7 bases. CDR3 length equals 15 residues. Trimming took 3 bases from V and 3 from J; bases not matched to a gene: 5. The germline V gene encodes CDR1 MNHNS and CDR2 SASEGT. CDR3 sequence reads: CASSDPGGYNQPQHF. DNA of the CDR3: TGTGCCAGCAGTGACCCAGGGGGTTACAATCAGCCCCAGCATTTT.

CDR3 sequence: CASSPPGNNSPLHF. DNA for the CDR3: TGTGCCAGCAGTCCCCCCGGGAACAATTCACCCCTCCACTTT. The rearrangement links TRBV6-5 to TRBJ1-6; D call uncertain. Per the germline V gene, CDR1 is MNHEY and CDR2 is SVGAGI. There are 14 residues in the CDR3. V gave up 5 bases and J gave up 7 bases, with 12 bases separating them.

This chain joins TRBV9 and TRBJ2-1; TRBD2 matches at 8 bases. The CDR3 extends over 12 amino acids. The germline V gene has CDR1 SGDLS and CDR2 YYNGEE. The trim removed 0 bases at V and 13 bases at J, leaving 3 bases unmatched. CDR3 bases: TGTGCCAGCAGCGTAGGGACTAGCTCTCAGTTCTTC. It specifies CASSVGTSSQFF. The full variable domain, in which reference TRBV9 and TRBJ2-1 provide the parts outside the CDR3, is DSGVTQTPKHLITATGQRVTLRCSPRSGDLSVYWYQQSLDQGLQFLIQYYNGEERAKGNILERFSAQQFPDLHSELNLSSLELGDSALYFCASSVGTSSQFFGPGTRLTVL.

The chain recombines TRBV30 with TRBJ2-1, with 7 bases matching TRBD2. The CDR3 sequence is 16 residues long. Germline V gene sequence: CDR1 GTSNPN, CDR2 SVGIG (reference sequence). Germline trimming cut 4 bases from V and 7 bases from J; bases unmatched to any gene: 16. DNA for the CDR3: TGTGCCTGGACTTACAATGGGGCCGGGCGGGGGAATGAGCAGTTCTTC. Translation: CAWTYNGAGRGNEQFF.

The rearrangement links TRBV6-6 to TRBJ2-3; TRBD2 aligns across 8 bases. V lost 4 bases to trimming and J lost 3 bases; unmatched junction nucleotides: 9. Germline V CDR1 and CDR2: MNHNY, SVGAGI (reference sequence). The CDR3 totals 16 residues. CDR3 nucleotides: TGTGCCAGCAGTTTGGATAGCGGGGTAAATACAGATACGCAGTATTTT. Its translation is CASSLDSGVNTDTQYF.

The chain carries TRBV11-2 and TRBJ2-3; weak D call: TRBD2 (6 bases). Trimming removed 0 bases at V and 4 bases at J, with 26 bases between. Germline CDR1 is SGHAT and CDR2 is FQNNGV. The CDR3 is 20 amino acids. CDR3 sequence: CASSLESLKGAGIGADTQYF. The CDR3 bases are TGTGCCAGCAGCTTAGAGAGTTTGAAAGGGGCGGGGATAGGGGCAGATACGCAGTATTTT.

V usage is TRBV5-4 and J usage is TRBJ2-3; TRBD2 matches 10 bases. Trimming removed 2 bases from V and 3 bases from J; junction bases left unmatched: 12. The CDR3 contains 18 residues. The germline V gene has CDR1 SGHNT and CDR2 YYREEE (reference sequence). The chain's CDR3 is CASSFKSLAGVGTDTQYF. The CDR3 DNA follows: TGTGCCAGCAGCTTTAAGTCTCTAGCGGGAGTGGGAACAGATACGCAGTATTTT.

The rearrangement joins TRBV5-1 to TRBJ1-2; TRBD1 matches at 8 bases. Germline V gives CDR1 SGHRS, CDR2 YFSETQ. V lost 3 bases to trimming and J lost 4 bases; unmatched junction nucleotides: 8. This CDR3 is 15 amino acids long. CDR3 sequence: CASSSGQAMGYGYTF. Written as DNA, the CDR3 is TGCGCCAGCAGCTCGGGACAGGCCATGGGCTATGGCTACACCTTC. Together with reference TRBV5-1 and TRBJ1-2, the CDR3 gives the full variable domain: KAGVTQTPRYLIKTRGQQVTLSCSPISGHRSVSWYQQTPGQGLQFLFEYFSETQRNKGNFPGRFSGRQFSNSRSEMNVSTLELGDSALYLCASSSGQAMGYGYTFGSGTRLTVV.

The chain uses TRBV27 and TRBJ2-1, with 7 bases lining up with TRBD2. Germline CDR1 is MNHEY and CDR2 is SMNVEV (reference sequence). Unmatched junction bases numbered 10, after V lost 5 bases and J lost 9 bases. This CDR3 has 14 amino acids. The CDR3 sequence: CASSPTWTRGEQFF. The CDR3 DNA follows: TGTGCCAGCAGTCCTACCTGGACTAGGGGTGAGCAGTTCTTC.

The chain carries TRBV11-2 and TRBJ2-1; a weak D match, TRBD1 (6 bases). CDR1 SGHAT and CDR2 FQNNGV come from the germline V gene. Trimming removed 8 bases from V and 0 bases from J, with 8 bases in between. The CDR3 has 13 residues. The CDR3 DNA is TGTGCCAGCGGACAGAGCTCCTACAATGAGCAGTTCTTC. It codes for CASGQSSYNEQFF.

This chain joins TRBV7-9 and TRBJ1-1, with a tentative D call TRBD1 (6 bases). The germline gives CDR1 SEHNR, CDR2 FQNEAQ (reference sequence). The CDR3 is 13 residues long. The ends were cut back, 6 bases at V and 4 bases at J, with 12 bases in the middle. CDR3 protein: CASSAKGGTEAFF. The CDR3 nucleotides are TGTGCCAGCAGTGCAAAAGGGGGCACTGAAGCTTTCTTT.

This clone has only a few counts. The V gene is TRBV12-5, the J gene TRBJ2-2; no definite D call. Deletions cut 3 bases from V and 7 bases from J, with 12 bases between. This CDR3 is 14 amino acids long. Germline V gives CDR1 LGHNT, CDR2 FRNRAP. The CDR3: CASGLGQVGGELFF. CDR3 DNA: TGTGCTAGTGGTTTAGGCCAGGTTGGCGGGGAGCTGTTTTTT.

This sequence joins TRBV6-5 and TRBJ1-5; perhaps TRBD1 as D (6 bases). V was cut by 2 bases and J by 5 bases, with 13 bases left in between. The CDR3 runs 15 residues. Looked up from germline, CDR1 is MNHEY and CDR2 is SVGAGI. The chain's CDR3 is CASSYRTGMDQPQHF. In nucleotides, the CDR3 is TGTGCCAGCAGTTACCGCACAGGGATGGATCAGCCCCAGCATTTT.

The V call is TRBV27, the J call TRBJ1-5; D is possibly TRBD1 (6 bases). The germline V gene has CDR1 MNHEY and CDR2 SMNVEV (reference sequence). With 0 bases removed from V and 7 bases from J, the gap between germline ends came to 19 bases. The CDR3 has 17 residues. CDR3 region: CASSLSVPHRVWQPQHF. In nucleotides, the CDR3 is TGTGCCAGCAGTTTATCTGTCCCCCACAGGGTTTGGCAGCCCCAGCATTTT.

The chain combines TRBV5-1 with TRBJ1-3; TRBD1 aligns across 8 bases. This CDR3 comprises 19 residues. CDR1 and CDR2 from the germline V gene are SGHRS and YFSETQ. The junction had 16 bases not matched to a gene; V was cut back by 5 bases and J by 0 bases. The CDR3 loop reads CASRSKTGEGRFSGNTIYF. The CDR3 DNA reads TGCGCCAGCAGATCAAAGACAGGGGAGGGCCGGTTCTCTGGAAACACCATATATTTT.

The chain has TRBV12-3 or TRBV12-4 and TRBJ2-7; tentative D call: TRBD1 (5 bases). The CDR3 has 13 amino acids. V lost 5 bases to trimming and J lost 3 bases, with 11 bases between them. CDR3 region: CASSPRDSYEQYF. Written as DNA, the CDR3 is TGTGCCAGCAGTCCCAGAGACAGCTACGAGCAGTACTTC.

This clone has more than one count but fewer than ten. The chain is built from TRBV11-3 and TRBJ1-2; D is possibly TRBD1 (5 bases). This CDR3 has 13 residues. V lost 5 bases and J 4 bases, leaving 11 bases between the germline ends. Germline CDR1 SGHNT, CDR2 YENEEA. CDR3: CASSKEQAYGYTF. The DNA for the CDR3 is TGTGCCAGCAGCAAAGAACAGGCCTATGGCTACACCTTC.

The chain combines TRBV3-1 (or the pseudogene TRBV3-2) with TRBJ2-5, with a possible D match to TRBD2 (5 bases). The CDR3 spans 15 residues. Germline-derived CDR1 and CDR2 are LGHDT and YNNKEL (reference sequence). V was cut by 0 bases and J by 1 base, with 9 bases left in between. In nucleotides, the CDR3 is TGTGCCAGCAGCCAAGATCTCGGGGTCCAAGAGACCCAGTACTTC. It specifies CASSQDLGVQETQYF.

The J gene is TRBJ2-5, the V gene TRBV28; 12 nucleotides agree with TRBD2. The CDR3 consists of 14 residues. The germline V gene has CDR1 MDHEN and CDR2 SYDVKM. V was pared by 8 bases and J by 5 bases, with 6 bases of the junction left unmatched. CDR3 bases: TGTGCCAGCGGCCTAGCGGGAGGGATGGAGACCCAGTACTTC. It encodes CASGLAGGMETQYF.

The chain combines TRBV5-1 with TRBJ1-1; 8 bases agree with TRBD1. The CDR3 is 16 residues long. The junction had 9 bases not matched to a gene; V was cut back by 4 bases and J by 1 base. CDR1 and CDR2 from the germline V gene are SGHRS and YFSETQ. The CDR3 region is CASSTQGAGANTEAFF. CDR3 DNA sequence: TGCGCCAGCAGCACCCAGGGGGCAGGGGCGAACACTGAAGCTTTCTTT.

In DNA, the CDR3 is TGTGCCAGTAGTCTTGGACTCGGGGACACCATATATTTT. This gives the protein CASSLGLGDTIYF. V and J are TRBV19 and TRBJ1-3; D is unclear. This CDR3 region has 13 residues. The V and J ends lost 5 bases and 8 bases respectively, with 13 bases between them. Looked up from germline, CDR1 is LNHDA and CDR2 is SQIVND (reference sequence).

CDR3 DNA: TGTGCCAGCAGCTTAGTACCACCGGACAGGGCCCATCAGCCCCAGCATTTT. Amino acid sequence: CASSLVPPDRAHQPQHF. The rearrangement joins TRBV7-2 to TRBJ1-5, with TRBD1 matching 8 bases. V lost 1 base, J lost 5 bases, and 10 bases stayed unmatched. CDR1 and CDR2 (germline): SGHTA, FQGNSA. This CDR3 has 17 amino acids.